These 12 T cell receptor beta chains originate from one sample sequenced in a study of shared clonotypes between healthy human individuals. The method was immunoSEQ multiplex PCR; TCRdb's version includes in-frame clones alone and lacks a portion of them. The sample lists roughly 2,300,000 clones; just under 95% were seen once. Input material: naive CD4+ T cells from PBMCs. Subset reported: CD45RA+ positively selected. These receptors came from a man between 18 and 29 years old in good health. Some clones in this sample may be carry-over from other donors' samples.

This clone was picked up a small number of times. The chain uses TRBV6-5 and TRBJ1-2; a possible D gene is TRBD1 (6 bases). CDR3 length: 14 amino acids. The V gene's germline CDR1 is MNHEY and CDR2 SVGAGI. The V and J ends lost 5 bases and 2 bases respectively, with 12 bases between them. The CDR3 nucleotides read TGTGCCAGCAGTCGTCAAACAGGGAACTATGGCTACACCTTC. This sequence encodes CASSRQTGNYGYTF.

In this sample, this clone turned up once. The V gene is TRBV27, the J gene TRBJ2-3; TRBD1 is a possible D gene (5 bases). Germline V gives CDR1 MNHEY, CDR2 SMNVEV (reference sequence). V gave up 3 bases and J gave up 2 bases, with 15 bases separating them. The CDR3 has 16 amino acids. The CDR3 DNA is TGTGCCAGCAGTTTTAGGGGCCCCAGGGTCACAGATACGCAGTATTTT. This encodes CASSFRGPRVTDTQYF.

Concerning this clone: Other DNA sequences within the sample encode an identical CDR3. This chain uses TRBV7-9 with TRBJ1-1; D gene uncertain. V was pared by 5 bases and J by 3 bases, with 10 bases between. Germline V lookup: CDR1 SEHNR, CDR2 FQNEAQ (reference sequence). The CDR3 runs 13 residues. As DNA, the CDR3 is TGTGCCAGCAGCGCCGACACATACACTGAAGCTTTCTTT. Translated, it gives CASSADTYTEAFF. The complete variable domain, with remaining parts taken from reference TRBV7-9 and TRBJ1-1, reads DTGVSQNPRHKITKRGQNVTFRCDPISEHNRLYWYRQTLGQGPEFLTYFQNEAQLEKSRLLSDRFSAERPKGSFSTLEIQRTEQGDSAMYLCASSADTYTEAFFGQGTRLTVV.

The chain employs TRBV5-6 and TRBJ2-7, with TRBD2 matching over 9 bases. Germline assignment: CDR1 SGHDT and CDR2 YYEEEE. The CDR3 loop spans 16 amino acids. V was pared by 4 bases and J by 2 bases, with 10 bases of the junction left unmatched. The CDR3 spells CASSGVSGGRPYEQYF. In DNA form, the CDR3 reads TGTGCCAGCAGCGGGGTGAGCGGGGGGCGACCCTACGAGCAGTACTTC.

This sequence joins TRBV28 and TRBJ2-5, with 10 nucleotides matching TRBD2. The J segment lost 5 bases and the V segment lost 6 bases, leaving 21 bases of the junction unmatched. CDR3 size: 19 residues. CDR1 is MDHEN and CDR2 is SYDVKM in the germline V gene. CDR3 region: CASSAFAASGGLGRETQYF. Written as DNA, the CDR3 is TGTGCCAGCAGCGCCTTTGCTGCTAGCGGGGGCCTCGGGAGGGAGACCCAGTACTTC.

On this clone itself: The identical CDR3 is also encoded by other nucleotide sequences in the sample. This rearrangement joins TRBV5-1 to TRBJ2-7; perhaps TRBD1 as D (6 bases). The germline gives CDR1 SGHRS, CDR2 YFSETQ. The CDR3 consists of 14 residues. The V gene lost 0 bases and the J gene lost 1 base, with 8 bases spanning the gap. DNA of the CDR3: TGCGCCAGCAGCTTGGACAGGGCATCCTACGAGCAGTACTTC. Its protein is CASSLDRASYEQYF. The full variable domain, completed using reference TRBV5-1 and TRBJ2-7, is KAGVTQTPRYLIKTRGQQVTLSCSPISGHRSVSWYQQTPGQGLQFLFEYFSETQRNKGNFPGRFSGRQFSNSRSEMNVSTLELGDSALYLCASSLDRASYEQYFGPGTRLTVT.

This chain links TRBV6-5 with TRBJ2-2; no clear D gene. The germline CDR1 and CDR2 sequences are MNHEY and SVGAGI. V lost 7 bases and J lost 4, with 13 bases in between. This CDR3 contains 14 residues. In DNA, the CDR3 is TGTGCCAGCACCCAATTTTCGGCCACCGGGGAGCTGTTTTTT. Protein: CASTQFSATGELFF.

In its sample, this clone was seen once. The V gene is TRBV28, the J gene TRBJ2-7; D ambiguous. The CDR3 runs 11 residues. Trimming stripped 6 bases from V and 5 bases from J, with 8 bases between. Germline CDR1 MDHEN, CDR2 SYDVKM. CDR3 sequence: CASRTRNEQYF. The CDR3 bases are TGTGCCAGCAGGACACGGAACGAGCAGTACTTC. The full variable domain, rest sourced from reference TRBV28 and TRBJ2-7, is DVKVTQSSRYLVKRTGEKVFLECVQDMDHENMFWYRQDPGLGLRLIYFSYDVKMKEKGDIPEGYSVSREKKERFSLILESASTNQTSMYLCASRTRNEQYFGPGTRLTVT.

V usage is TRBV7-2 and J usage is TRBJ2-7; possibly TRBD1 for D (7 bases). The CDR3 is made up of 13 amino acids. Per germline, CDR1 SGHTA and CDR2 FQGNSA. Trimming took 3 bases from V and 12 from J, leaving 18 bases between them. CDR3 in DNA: TGTGCCAGCAGCTTTGTCTCAGGGGGGCTGGCGTACTTC. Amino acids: CASSFVSGGLAYF.

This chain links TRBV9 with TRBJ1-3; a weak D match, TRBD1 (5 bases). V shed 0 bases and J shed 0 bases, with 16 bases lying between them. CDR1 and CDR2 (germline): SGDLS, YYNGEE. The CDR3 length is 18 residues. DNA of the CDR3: TGTGCCAGCAGCGTAGCGTCTCATTGGGGGAACTCTGGAAACACCATATATTTT. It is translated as CASSVASHWGNSGNTIYF.

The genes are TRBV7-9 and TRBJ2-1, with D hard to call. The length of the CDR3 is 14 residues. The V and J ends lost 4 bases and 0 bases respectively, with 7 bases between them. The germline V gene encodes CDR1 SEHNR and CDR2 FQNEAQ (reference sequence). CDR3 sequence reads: CASSSRISYNEQFF. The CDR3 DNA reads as TGTGCCAGCAGCTCCAGGATCTCCTACAATGAGCAGTTCTTC.

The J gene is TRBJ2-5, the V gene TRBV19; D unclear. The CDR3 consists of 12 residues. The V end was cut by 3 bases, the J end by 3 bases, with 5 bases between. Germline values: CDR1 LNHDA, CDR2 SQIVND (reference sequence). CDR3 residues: CASSMYEETQYF. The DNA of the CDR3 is TGTGCCAGTAGTATGTACGAAGAGACCCAGTACTTC.